The count of the clone carrying this T cell receptor beta chain is one. Its specificity is unknown. These data belong to a study of T cell responses to AZD1222 COVID-19 vaccine. Sequenced by immunoSEQ multiplex PCR; TCRdb stores in-frame clones only, minus some. The sample yields around 87,000 clones, around 90% seen once. Points from the study as a whole: Reports indicate that nearly half of spike-specific TCRs are directed at unmutated variant regions. The number of AZD1222 recipients seropositive at baseline was only five or six.

The germline V gene encodes CDR1 SGHTA and CDR2 FQGNSA. This CDR3 comprises 14 residues. J was trimmed by 9 bases and V by 6 bases; bases with no gene match: 12. The sample in question was peripheral blood, obtained on day 0 of AZD1222 vaccination. The V gene is TRBV7-2, the J gene TRBJ2-7; 9 bases are shared with TRBD2. This sequence originates from an adult in good health. The CDR3 nucleotides read TGTGCCAGCAGATCCGGGGGAGCGGGGGGTCGGCAGTACTTC. Protein sequence: CASRSGGAGGRQYF.